The 31 T cell receptor beta chains below all came from one sample that was sequenced in a study of cytotoxic CD8 clonotypes in ibrutinib-treated CLL. Data came from immunoSEQ multiplex PCR; TCRdb stores just in-frame clones and leaves some out. Here the sample spans 200,000 to 250,000 clones, just over 70% being singletons. This specimen was PBMCs, taken after 12 months of ibrutinib treatment. Receptor source: a human donor with chronic lymphocytic leukemia.

This clone occurred many times. The chain links TRBV9 to TRBJ1-1; the match to TRBD1 covers 9 bases. The J segment lost 5 bases and the V segment lost 1 base, leaving 9 bases of the junction unmatched. Germline CDR1 and CDR2: SGDLS and YYNGEE. This CDR3 has 16 residues. The CDR3 spells CASSVTGGAASTEAFF. The CDR3 region has the DNA TGTGCCAGCAGCGTAACAGGGGGCGCCGCATCAACTGAAGCTTTCTTT.

This sequence joins TRBV6-1 and TRBJ1-2; D remains unclear. The germline CDR1 and CDR2 sequences are MNHNS and SASEGT. This CDR3 has 11 amino acids. Trimming took 5 bases from V and 7 from J, leaving 8 bases between them. CDR3 bases: TGTGCCAGCAGTCGGCTAGCTGGCTACACCTTC. Its protein is CASSRLAGYTF.

DNA of the CDR3: TGTGCCGAGTCCGGGACTTACCGTCATACGCAGTATTTT. As protein: CAESGTYRHTQYF. V usage is TRBV30 and J usage is TRBJ2-3; weak D call: TRBD2 (6 bases). Germline values: CDR1 GTSNPN, CDR2 SVGIG (reference sequence). The V end lost 8 bases, the J end lost 7 bases, and 19 bases lay between the germline ends. The CDR3 spans 13 residues.

The genes are TRBV19 and TRBJ1-4; 7 positions match TRBD1. V was clipped by 6 bases and J by 10 bases; unmatched bases: 5. Germline V CDR1 and CDR2: LNHDA, SQIVND (reference sequence). The CDR3 is made up of 12 amino acids. The CDR3: CASSLGQPKLFF. In DNA form, the CDR3 reads TGTGCCAGTAGCCTGGGACAGCCAAAACTGTTTTTT.

This chain connects TRBV6-4 to TRBJ2-1, with 9 nucleotides matching TRBD2. Germline V gene data show CDR1 as MRHNA and CDR2 as SNTAGT. The J segment lost 12 bases and the V segment lost 3 bases, leaving 9 bases of the junction unmatched. The CDR3 extends over 14 amino acids. The CDR3: CASSEASGTYAQFF. CDR3 bases: TGTGCCAGCAGTGAGGCTAGCGGGACGTACGCGCAGTTCTTC.

CDR3 in amino acids: CAWSRQGNSPLHF. The CDR3 coding sequence is TGTGCCTGGAGTCGACAGGGGAATTCACCCCTCCACTTT. V is TRBV30 and J is TRBJ1-6, with TRBD1 matching 8 bases. From germline, CDR1 is GTSNPN and CDR2 SVGIG (reference sequence). This CDR3 region has 13 residues. V gave up 2 bases and J gave up 7 bases; unmatched junction bases: 1. The full variable domain, its missing parts supplied by reference TRBV30 and TRBJ1-6, is SQTIHQWPATLVQPVGSPLSLECTVEGTSNPNLYWYRQAAGRGLQLLFYSVGIGQISSEVPQNLSASRPQDRQFILSSKKLLLSDSGFYLCAWSRQGNSPLHFGNGTRLTVT.

The V gene is TRBV6-5, the J gene TRBJ1-2, with D perhaps TRBD1 (5 bases). V lost 8 bases and J lost 3, with 16 bases in between. The germline V gene has CDR1 MNHEY and CDR2 SVGAGI. This CDR3 has 14 amino acids. The CDR3 nucleotides are TGTGCCAGCGGGCACGGGGGGAGTTACTATGGCTACACCTTC. This encodes CASGHGGSYYGYTF.

The rearrangement joins TRBV6-6 to TRBJ2-2; no clear D gene. The germline gives CDR1 MNHNY, CDR2 SVGAGI (reference sequence). V lost 2 bases to trimming and J lost 6 bases, with 4 bases between them. The CDR3 has 12 amino acids. In DNA form, the CDR3 reads TGTGCCAGCAGTTACCCCCCCGGGGAGCTGTTTTTT. This translates into CASSYPPGELFF.

This clone was detected only once. The chain carries TRBV18 and TRBJ2-1; the match to TRBD2 covers 10 bases. The CDR3 runs to 15 residues. Looked up from germline, CDR1 is KGHSH and CDR2 is LQKENI. The junction had 6 bases not matched to a gene; V was cut back by 2 bases and J by 8 bases. The CDR3 DNA is TGTGCCAGCTCACCAGGGCTAGCGGGGGTGGATGAGCAGTTCTTC. The encoded protein is CASSPGLAGVDEQFF.

The J gene is TRBJ1-2, the V gene TRBV29-1; no definite D call. Germline loops: CDR1 SQVTM, CDR2 ANQGSEA. CDR3 length: 15 amino acids. Trimming removed 4 bases at V and 0 bases at J, with 15 bases between. Here the CDR3 reads CSVGTPPVTNYGYTF. The CDR3 DNA follows: TGCAGCGTTGGGACTCCGCCCGTGACTAACTATGGCTACACCTTC.

This clone appeared a few times. CDR3 residues: CASKLGDDYEQYF. DNA of the CDR3: TGTGCCAGCAAACTAGGGGACGACTACGAGCAGTACTTC. The V call is TRBV2, the J call TRBJ2-7; either TRBD1 or TRBD2 may supply D (5 bases each). V dropped 7 bases and J dropped 3 bases, with 13 bases sitting between them. The germline V gene encodes CDR1 SNHLY and CDR2 FYNNEI. This CDR3 has 13 amino acids.

The chain joins TRBV4-2 to TRBJ2-2, with 10 bases identical to TRBD2. With V trimmed by 3 bases and J by 0 bases, 4 bases remained unmatched. The CDR3 covers 17 residues. The V gene's germline CDR1 is LGHNA and CDR2 YNFKEQ. The CDR3 spells CASSHRLAGTNTGELFF. CDR3 coding DNA: TGTGCCAGCAGCCACAGACTAGCGGGCACGAACACCGGGGAGCTGTTTTTT.

The chain joins TRBV29-1 to TRBJ2-1; the match to TRBD1 covers 9 bases. J gave up 7 bases and V 4 bases, and 14 bases lay outside the gene matches. This CDR3 is 16 amino acids long. Germline V gene lookup returns CDR1 SQVTM and CDR2 ANQGSEA. CDR3 region: CSVAGTGRGIRNEQFF. For the CDR3, the DNA is TGCAGCGTTGCAGGGACAGGGAGGGGTATTCGAAATGAGCAGTTCTTC.

The chain recombines TRBV18 with TRBJ2-5, with D hard to call. This CDR3 comprises 14 residues. Germline lookup yields CDR1 KGHSH and CDR2 LQKENI. V gave up 0 bases and J gave up 5 bases, with 10 bases separating them. CDR3 in DNA: TGTGCCAGCTCACCACCGGCCGCGCGGGAGACCCAGTACTTC. Translating it yields CASSPPAARETQYF. Variable domain in full (rest from reference TRBV18 and TRBJ2-5): NAGVMQNPRHLVRRRGQEARLRCSPMKGHSHVYWYRQLPEEGLKFMVYLQKENIIDESGMPKERFSAEFPKEGPSILRIQQVVRGDSAAYFCASSPPAARETQYFGPGTRLLVL.

The sample holds a few counts of this clone. The chain employs TRBV30 and TRBJ2-3; a possible D gene is TRBD2 (5 bases). This CDR3 is built from 14 residues. Germline loops: CDR1 GTSNPN, CDR2 SVGIG (reference sequence). Trimming shortened V by 0 bases and J by 2 bases, and 9 bases separated the two germline ends. The CDR3 bases are TGTGCCTGGAGTGTACGCGGGCACACAGATACGCAGTATTTT. This sequence encodes CAWSVRGHTDTQYF. The full variable domain, its missing parts supplied by reference TRBV30 and TRBJ2-3, is SQTIHQWPATLVQPVGSPLSLECTVEGTSNPNLYWYRQAAGRGLQLLFYSVGIGQISSEVPQNLSASRPQDRQFILSSKKLLLSDSGFYLCAWSVRGHTDTQYFGPGTRLTVL.

The chain uses TRBV5-1 and TRBJ2-1; a possible D gene is TRBD2 (5 bases). CDR1 is SGHRS, CDR2 YFSETQ, per germline. V was cut by 6 bases and J by 3 bases, with 19 bases left in between. CDR3 length: 16 residues. The CDR3 DNA reads as TGCGCCAGCACCACGAGTGGGAGAGATGTCTACAATGAGCAGTTCTTC. It translates to CASTTSGRDVYNEQFF.

The chain employs TRBV4-1 and TRBJ2-5, with D perhaps given as TRBD1 or TRBD2 (5 bases each). The CDR3 is 14 residues long. Trimming took 7 bases from V and 5 from J, leaving 17 bases between them. Germline values: CDR1 MGHRA, CDR2 YSYEKL. The CDR3 loop is CASTLGAGDETQYF. The CDR3 DNA reads as TGCGCCAGCACCCTCGGGGCCGGGGACGAGACCCAGTACTTC.

V usage is TRBV6-1 and J usage is TRBJ2-6; D gene ambiguous. This CDR3 comprises 13 residues. Germline CDR1 is MNHNS and CDR2 is SASEGT. The V end lost 10 bases, the J end lost 0 bases, and 7 bases lay between the germline ends. As DNA, the CDR3 is TGTGCCATCTCCCTCTCTGGGGCCAACGTCCTGACTTTC. This translates into CAISLSGANVLTF.

The chain joins TRBV20-1 to TRBJ1-2; no clear D gene. The germline V gene encodes CDR1 DFQATT and CDR2 SNEGSKA (reference sequence). V shed 6 bases and J shed 2 bases, with 7 bases lying between them. This CDR3 comprises 11 residues. The CDR3 nucleotides are TGCAGTGCCTACAGAAACTATGGCTACACCTTC. Its protein is CSAYRNYGYTF.

The rearrangement uses TRBV28 and TRBJ2-7; D is possibly TRBD2 (5 bases). Germline V CDR1 and CDR2: MDHEN, SYDVKM. This CDR3 region has 16 residues. The ends were cut back, 4 bases at V and 4 bases at J, with 20 bases in the middle. This chain's CDR3 is CASSSAARGSLYEQYF. CDR3 nucleotides: TGTGCCAGCAGTTCGGCGGCACGGGGTAGCCTATACGAGCAGTACTTC. Filled out from reference TRBV28 and TRBJ2-7, the complete variable domain reads DVKVTQSSRYLVKRTGEKVFLECVQDMDHENMFWYRQDPGLGLRLIYFSYDVKMKEKGDIPEGYSVSREKKERFSLILESASTNQTSMYLCASSSAARGSLYEQYFGPGTRLTVT.

This chain joins TRBV9 and TRBJ2-7; 7 bases agree with TRBD1. Germline CDR1 and CDR2: SGDLS and YYNGEE. The V and J ends lost 0 bases and 3 bases, in that order; junction bases with no gene match: 3. This CDR3 is 14 amino acids long. The CDR3 DNA reads as TGTGCCAGCAGCGTAGGACAGGGAATCTACGAGCAGTACTTC. Protein product: CASSVGQGIYEQYF. The full variable domain, in which reference TRBV9 and TRBJ2-7 provide the parts outside the CDR3, is DSGVTQTPKHLITATGQRVTLRCSPRSGDLSVYWYQQSLDQGLQFLIQYYNGEERAKGNILERFSAQQFPDLHSELNLSSLELGDSALYFCASSVGQGIYEQYFGPGTRLTVT.

The rearrangement uses TRBV28 and TRBJ2-3, with TRBD1 matching 11 bases. With V trimmed by 2 bases and J by 3 bases, 7 bases remained unmatched. This CDR3 comprises 17 residues. Germline V gene sequence: CDR1 MDHEN, CDR2 SYDVKM. CDR3 nucleotides: TGTGCCAGCAGTTTAGGACAGGGGGCGATCGGGACAGATACGCAGTATTTT. This sequence encodes CASSLGQGAIGTDTQYF. Full variable domain (missing parts from reference TRBV28 and TRBJ2-3): DVKVTQSSRYLVKRTGEKVFLECVQDMDHENMFWYRQDPGLGLRLIYFSYDVKMKEKGDIPEGYSVSREKKERFSLILESASTNQTSMYLCASSLGQGAIGTDTQYFGPGTRLTVL.

This sequence joins TRBV6-5 and TRBJ2-3; TRBD2 matches at 7 bases. The ends lost 8 bases at V and 0 bases at J; junction bases unmatched: 5. CDR1 and CDR2 (germline): MNHEY, SVGAGI. This CDR3 contains 14 residues. In DNA, the CDR3 is TGTGCCAGCGGGGGGGGGATTAGCACAGATACGCAGTATTTT. Protein: CASGGGISTDTQYF.

This clone has more than one count but fewer than ten. The V and J genes are TRBV6-4 and TRBJ1-4, with TRBD1 identical over 10 bases. With V trimmed by 2 bases and J by 12 bases, 9 bases remained unmatched. The CDR3 sequence is 15 residues long. CDR1 MRHNA and CDR2 SNTAGT come from the germline V gene. The CDR3 DNA follows: TGTGCCAGCAGTGACACCGGGACAGGGGCAAGGGAACTGTTTTTT. It encodes CASSDTGTGARELFF.

The rearrangement uses TRBV15 and TRBJ1-2; tentatively, D is TRBD1 (5 bases). Between the trimmed V and J ends, which lost 0 bases and 6 bases, there was a span of 11 bases. The CDR3 spans 14 residues. The germline V gene encodes CDR1 LNHNV and CDR2 YYDKDF (reference sequence). This CDR3 reads CATSRDRGMDGYTF. CDR3 nucleotide sequence: TGTGCCACCAGCAGAGATCGGGGGATGGATGGCTACACCTTC.

This sequence joins TRBV6-6 and TRBJ2-5; D call uncertain. Trimming cost V 6 bases and J 2 bases, with 7 bases left between them. Germline assignment: CDR1 MNHNY and CDR2 SVGAGI (reference sequence). This CDR3 region has 12 residues. CDR3 in amino acids: CASSSSQETQYF. CDR3 bases: TGTGCCAGCAGCAGTTCACAAGAGACCCAGTACTTC.

The gene calls are TRBV12-5 and TRBJ2-3; 8 nucleotides line up with TRBD2. Germline CDR1 and CDR2: LGHNT and FRNRAP. CDR3 length equals 15 residues. V was pared by 5 bases and J by 4 bases, with 8 bases of the junction left unmatched. For the CDR3, the DNA is TGTGCTAGTGGTCGGGGGACTAGTAGGCCAGATACGCAGTATTTT. Its protein product is CASGRGTSRPDTQYF.

This rearrangement joins TRBV7-2 to TRBJ2-7, with TRBD2 matching 9 bases. J gave up 2 bases and V 0 bases, and 2 bases lay outside the gene matches. From germline, CDR1 is SGHTA and CDR2 FQGNSA. The CDR3 totals 15 residues. CDR3 sequence reads: CASSLAAGGTYEQYF. The CDR3 DNA reads as TGTGCCAGCAGCTTAGCAGCGGGGGGCACCTACGAGCAGTACTTC.

The CDR3 is CASSLSGGRTDTQYF. In DNA form, the CDR3 reads TGTGCCAGTAGTCTGAGCGGGGGGCGTACAGATACGCAGTATTTT. This rearrangement joins TRBV19 to TRBJ2-3; 9 nucleotides match TRBD2. The CDR3 has 15 residues. V dropped 5 bases and J dropped 3; count of bases not matched to a gene: 6. In germline, CDR1 is LNHDA, CDR2 SQIVND (reference sequence).

This clone was counted ten times or more. This rearrangement joins TRBV28 to TRBJ2-3; tentatively, D is TRBD2 (5 bases). V lost 6 bases to trimming and J lost 5 bases, with 24 bases between them. This CDR3 has 17 residues. Looked up from germline, CDR1 is MDHEN and CDR2 is SYDVKM. CDR3 DNA sequence: TGTGCCAGCAGCAACCAATGGGCAGAGGGTGAGGGAGATACGCAGTATTTT. Protein product: CASSNQWAEGEGDTQYF.

The chain recombines TRBV2 with TRBJ1-2; no clear D gene. The germline V gene encodes CDR1 SNHLY and CDR2 FYNNEI. V lost 3 bases, J lost 6 bases, and 11 bases lay in between. The CDR3 extends over 13 amino acids. CDR3 protein: CASSDGHIHGYTF. The DNA for the CDR3 is TGTGCCAGCAGTGATGGGCATATCCATGGCTACACCTTC.